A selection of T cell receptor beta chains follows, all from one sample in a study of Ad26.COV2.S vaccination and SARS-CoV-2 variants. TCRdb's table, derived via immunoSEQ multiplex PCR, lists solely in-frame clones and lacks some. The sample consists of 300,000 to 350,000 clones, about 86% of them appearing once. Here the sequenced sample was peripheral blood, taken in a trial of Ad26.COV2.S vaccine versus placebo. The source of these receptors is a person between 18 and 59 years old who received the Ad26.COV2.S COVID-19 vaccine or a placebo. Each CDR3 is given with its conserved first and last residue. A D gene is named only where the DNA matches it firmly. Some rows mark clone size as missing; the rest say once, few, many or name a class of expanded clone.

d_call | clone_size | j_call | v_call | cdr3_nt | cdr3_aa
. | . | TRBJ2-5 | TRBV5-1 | TGCGCCAGCAGCTTGGAAGGAAGAGTGAACCCCCCGGGGGAGACCCAGTACTTC | CASSLEGRVNPPGETQYF
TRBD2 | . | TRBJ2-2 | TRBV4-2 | TGTGCCAGCAGCCACCCCCGCCGGGGGGGGCCCCGTAGCACCGGGGAGCTGTTTTTT | CASSHPRRGGPRSTGELFF
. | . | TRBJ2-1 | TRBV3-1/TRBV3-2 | TGTGCCAGCAGCCTCGGATTCAATGAGCAGTTCTTC | CASSLGFNEQFF
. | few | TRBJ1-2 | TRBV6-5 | TGTGCCAGCAGTTACACTAACTATGGCTACACCTTC | CASSYTNYGYTF
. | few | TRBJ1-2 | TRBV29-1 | TGCAGCGTTGAAGGACAGAATACTAACTATGGCTACACCTTC | CSVEGQNTNYGYTF
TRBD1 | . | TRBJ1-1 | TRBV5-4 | TGTGCCAGCAGCTGGGCCAGACAGGGGGCAAACACTGAAGCTTTCTTT | CASSWARQGANTEAFF
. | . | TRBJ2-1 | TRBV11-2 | TGTGCCAGCAGCTTAGAAGGGCGGGGGCGAATCAATGAGCAGTTCTTC | CASSLEGRGRINEQFF
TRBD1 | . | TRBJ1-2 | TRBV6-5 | TGTGCCAGCAGTTACTTAGGGGGCTCAGATGGCTACACCTTC | CASSYLGGSDGYTF
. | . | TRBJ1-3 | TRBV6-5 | TGTGCCAGCCACCCCAGGGGATTCATAGACACCATATATTTT | CASHPRGFIDTIYF
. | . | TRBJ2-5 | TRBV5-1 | TGCGCCAGCGCTGCATTTGGGGGGGAGACCCAGTACTTC | CASAAFGGETQYF